This T cell receptor (beta chain) comes out of a study of T-cell memory formation after mild COVID-19. About the research overall: The TCR clusters were mostly specific to one donor.

TCRdb processed the 5' RACE reads anew with MiXCR; each CDR3 protein has one entry. The sample carries roughly 400,000 distinct CDR3 sequences, 20% to 25% recorded once. Study outcomes and limitations: Pre-infection memory held some responding clones, suggesting pre-existing cross-reactive T cells responded.

Germline V gene sequence: CDR1 MNHNS, CDR2 SASEGT. The V gene lost 2 bases and the J gene lost 0 bases, with 11 bases spanning the gap. This CDR3 is 15 amino acids long. This clonotype appeared a few times. Its antigen is unidentified. The source material was PBMCs or a T cell subset sorted from them (not recorded which). This clonotype originated in an adult woman who had mild COVID-19 (a few samples of this study predate the infection). Cell type and time point are not known. V and J are TRBV6-1 and TRBJ2-7; D is uncertain. CDR3 in amino acids: CASSEPGASSYEQYF. CDR3 bases: TGTGCCAGCAGTGAACCGGGTGCCAGCTCCTACGAGCAGTACTTC.